This T cell receptor beta chain derives from a study of T-cell reconstitution after alpha-beta-depleted transplantation in children. Whole-study findings and limits: Some patients owed their high day-60 TCRbeta diversity to surviving recipient T cells and thymic progenitors. By about two months after transplant, alpha-beta T cells reportedly arose from several hundred graft clones that had expanded. A year post-transplant, T-cell counts and diversity derived mostly from newly produced T cells.

Germline V gene lookup returns CDR1 SGHVS and CDR2 FNYEAQ. The CDR3 has 15 amino acids. J gave up 3 bases and V 4 bases, and 6 bases lay outside the gene matches. With regard to this clonotype: Its cognate antigen is unknown.

As it was prepared, the TCRbeta library received unique molecular identifiers. Each CDR3 protein is one row after TCRdb ran MiXCR on the PCR reads. Among 600,000 to 700,000 distinct CDR3 sequences listed, 13% were seen once. This clonotype originated in a girl aged 2 to 9 with congenital amegakaryocytic thrombocytopenia, due to receive a stem cell transplant. J is TRBJ2-7 and V is TRBV7-6; TRBD2 matches 10 bases. Sequenced here: PBMCs, sampled before TCRalphabeta/CD19-depleted stem cell transplant. CDR3 DNA sequence: TGTGCCAGCAGCTCCGGGACTAGCGCCCACTACGAGCAGTACTTC. Encoded protein: CASSSGTSAHYEQYF.